This TCR beta chain was recorded in a study of T cell repertoires in cytomegalovirus infection. Study-wide results and limits: In two of eight donors, the top clonotype was HLA-C-restricted CMV-specific.

About this clonotype: The antigen is unknown.

A single record per CDR3 protein comes from TCRdb applying MiXCR to the reads. The profile shows 750,000 to 950,000 distinct CDR3 sequences, approximately 32% of them singletons. V lost 7 bases to trimming and J lost 2 bases, with 14 bases between them. CDR3 length: 15 amino acids. CDR1 and CDR2 (germline): SGHVS, FQNEAQ. The sequencing used cultured CD8+ T cells from PBMCs, collected from culture after CMV antigen stimulation. The receptor was isolated from a human donor in good health (CMV status not recorded). Some clones in this sample may be carry-over from other donors' samples. The chain joins TRBV7-8 to TRBJ2-2, with D possibly matching TRBD2 (6 bases). The CDR3 DNA is TGTGCCAGCACCCCTGGTAGCGGTAACACCGGGGAGCTGTTTTTT. Its translation: CASTPGSGNTGELFF.